This T cell receptor beta chain stems from a study of blood T cell repertoires in COVID-19. Study-level information: Acute and convalescent COVID-19 samples came from the United States, Italy and Spain. PBMCs, B-cell-depleted T cells, or T cells were the source of the cDNA or gDNA that made up the material.

V shed 5 bases and J shed 6 bases, with 10 bases lying between them. Germline CDR1 and CDR2: SGHNT and YENEEA. The CDR3 contains 13 residues. Generated by immunoSEQ multiplex PCR, the TCRdb table keeps only in-frame clones and is missing some. This table has about 130,000 clones, 70% to 90% appearing once. The TCR was taken from a woman aged 45-60 years who had recovered from COVID-19. The rearrangement joins TRBV11-3 to TRBJ2-2; the D gene is possibly TRBD1 (5 bases). The material sequenced was PBMCs or T cells enriched from blood (not recorded which). The CDR3 spells CASSPRVSGELFF. The CDR3 nucleotides read TGTGCCAGCAGCCCCAGGGTTTCCGGGGAGCTGTTTTTT.